This T cell receptor (beta chain) originates from a study of cytotoxic CD8 clonotypes in ibrutinib-treated CLL. Study-level background: Response specimens were obtained following a median treatment duration of approximately 12 months, with a range of 6 to 36. Overall study findings and caveats: Public clonotypes showed up rarely, and on treatment they shrank or held steady. In comparison with age-matched healthy donors, baseline clonality was higher and tracked circulating CD8+ T-cell counts. There were differences in sampling times between sustained-remission and progressing patients.

This clone came up once. Its antigen is undetermined. This table comes from immunoSEQ multiplex PCR, and its TCRdb copy is limited to in-frame clones, with some not included. This table has about 160,000 clones, roughly four fifths appearing once. There are 18 residues in the CDR3. From germline, CDR1 is LNHDA and CDR2 SQIVND (reference sequence). With V trimmed by 7 bases and J by 3 bases, 14 bases remained unmatched. The sequences come from PBMCs, collected after 24 months of ibrutinib treatment. The V gene is TRBV19, the J gene TRBJ2-1; 11 bases line up with TRBD1. The clonotype originates from a human donor with chronic lymphocytic leukemia. The CDR3 bases are TGTGCCAGTACCCAGGGGGGACAGGGGGGACACTTCTACAATGAGCAGTTCTTC. Its translation is CASTQGGQGGHFYNEQFF.